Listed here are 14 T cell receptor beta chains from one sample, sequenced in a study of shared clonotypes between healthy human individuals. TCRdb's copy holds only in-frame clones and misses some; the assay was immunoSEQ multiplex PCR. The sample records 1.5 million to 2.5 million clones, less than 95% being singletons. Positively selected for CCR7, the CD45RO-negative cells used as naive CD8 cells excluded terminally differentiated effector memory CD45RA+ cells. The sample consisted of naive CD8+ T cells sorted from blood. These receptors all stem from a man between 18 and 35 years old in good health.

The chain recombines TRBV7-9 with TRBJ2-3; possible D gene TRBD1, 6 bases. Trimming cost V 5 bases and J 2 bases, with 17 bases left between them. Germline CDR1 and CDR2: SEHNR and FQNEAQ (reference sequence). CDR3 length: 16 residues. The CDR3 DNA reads TGTGCCAGCAGCCACCTAACCGGGGACAACACAGATACGCAGTATTTT. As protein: CASSHLTGDNTDTQYF.

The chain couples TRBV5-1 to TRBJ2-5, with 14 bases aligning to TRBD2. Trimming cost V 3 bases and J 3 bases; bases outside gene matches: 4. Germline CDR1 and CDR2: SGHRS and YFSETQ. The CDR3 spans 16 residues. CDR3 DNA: TGCGCCAGCAGCTGGACTAGCGGGGGGCCTAAAGAGACCCAGTACTTC. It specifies CASSWTSGGPKETQYF.

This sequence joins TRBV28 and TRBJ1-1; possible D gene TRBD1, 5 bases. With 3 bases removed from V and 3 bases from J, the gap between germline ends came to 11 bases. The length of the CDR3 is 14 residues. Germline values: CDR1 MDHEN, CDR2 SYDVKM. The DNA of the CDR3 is TGTGCCAGCAGTTTGACCTTGGGGGACACTGAAGCTTTCTTT. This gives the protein CASSLTLGDTEAFF.

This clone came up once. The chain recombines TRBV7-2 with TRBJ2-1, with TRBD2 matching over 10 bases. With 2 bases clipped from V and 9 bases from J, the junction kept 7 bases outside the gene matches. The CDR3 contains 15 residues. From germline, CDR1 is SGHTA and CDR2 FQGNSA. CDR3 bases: TGTGCCAGCAGCTTACTAGCGGGGGCACGGGGTGAGCAGTTCTTC. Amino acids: CASSLLAGARGEQFF.

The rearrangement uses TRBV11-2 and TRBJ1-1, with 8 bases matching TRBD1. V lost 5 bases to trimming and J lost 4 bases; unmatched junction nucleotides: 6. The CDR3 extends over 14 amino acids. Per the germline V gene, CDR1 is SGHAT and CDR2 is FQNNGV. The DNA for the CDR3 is TGTGCCAGCAGCCCGGGGACAGGCGGCACTGAAGCTTTCTTT. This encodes CASSPGTGGTEAFF.

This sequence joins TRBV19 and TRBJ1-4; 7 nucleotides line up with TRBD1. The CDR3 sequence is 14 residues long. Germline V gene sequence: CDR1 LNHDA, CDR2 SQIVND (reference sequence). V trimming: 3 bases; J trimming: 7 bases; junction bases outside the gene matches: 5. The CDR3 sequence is CASSITGEGEKLFF. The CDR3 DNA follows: TGTGCCAGTAGTATCACAGGGGAAGGTGAAAAACTGTTTTTT.

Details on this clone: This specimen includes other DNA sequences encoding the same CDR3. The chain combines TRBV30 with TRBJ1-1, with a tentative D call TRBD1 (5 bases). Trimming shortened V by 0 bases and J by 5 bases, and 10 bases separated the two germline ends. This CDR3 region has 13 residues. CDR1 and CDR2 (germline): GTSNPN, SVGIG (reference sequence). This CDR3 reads CAWSVGGGTEAFF. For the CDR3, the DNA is TGTGCCTGGAGTGTCGGGGGAGGGACTGAAGCTTTCTTT.

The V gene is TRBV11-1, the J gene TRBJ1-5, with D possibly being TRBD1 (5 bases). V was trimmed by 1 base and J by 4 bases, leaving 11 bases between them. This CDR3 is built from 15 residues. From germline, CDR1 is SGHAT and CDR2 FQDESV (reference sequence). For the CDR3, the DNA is TGTGCCAGCAGCTTAGGGGACGGCCTGAATCAGCCCCAGCATTTT. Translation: CASSLGDGLNQPQHF.

Written as DNA, the CDR3 is TGTGCCAGCAGCCCCGGGGGGGAGCCCCAGCATTTT. As protein: CASSPGGEPQHF. The chain recombines TRBV13 with TRBJ1-5; tentative D call: TRBD1 (5 bases). The CDR3 extends over 12 amino acids. Germline V CDR1 and CDR2: PRHDT, FYEKMQ (reference sequence). V was clipped by 5 bases and J by 8 bases, with 10 bases between them.

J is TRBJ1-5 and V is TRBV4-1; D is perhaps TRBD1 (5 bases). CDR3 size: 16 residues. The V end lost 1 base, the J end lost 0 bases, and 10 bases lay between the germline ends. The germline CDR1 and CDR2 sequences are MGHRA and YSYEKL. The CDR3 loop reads CASSQAVGVSNQPQHF. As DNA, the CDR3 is TGCGCCAGCAGCCAAGCCGTGGGGGTTAGCAATCAGCCCCAGCATTTT.

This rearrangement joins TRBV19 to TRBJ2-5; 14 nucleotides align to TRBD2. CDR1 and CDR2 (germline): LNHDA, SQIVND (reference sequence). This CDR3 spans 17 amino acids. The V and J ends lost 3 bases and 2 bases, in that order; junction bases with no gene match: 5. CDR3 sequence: CASSMAGLAGGQETQYF. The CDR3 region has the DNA TGTGCCAGTAGTATGGCAGGACTAGCGGGGGGACAAGAGACCCAGTACTTC.

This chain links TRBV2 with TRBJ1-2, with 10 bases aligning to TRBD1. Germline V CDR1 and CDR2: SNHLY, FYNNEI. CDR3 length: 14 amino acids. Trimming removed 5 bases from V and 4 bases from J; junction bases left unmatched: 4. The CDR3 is CASSPGQGIYGYTF. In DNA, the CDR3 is TGTGCCAGCAGTCCGGGACAGGGGATCTATGGCTACACCTTC.

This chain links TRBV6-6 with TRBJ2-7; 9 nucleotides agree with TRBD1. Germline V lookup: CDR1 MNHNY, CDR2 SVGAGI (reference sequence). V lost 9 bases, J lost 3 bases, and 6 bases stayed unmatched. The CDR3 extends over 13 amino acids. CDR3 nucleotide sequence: TGTGCCAGTATGGACAGGGGTCTCTACGAGCAGTACTTC. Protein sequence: CASMDRGLYEQYF.

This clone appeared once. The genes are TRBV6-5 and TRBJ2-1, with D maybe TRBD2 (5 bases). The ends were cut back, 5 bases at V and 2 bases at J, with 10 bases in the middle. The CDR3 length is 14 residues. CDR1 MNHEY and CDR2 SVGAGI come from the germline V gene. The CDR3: CASSIGSAYNEQFF. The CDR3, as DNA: TGTGCCAGCAGTATAGGTAGCGCCTACAATGAGCAGTTCTTC.